A selection of T cell receptor beta chains follows, all from one sample in a study of blood T cell repertoires in COVID-19. Clones were read by immunoSEQ multiplex PCR, and TCRdb kept only the in-frame ones, dropping some. The sample carries 350,000 to 450,000 clones, 85% recorded once. Sequencing was done on a sample of peripheral blood. Every receptor here comes from a woman aged 18-29 years with acute or convalescent COVID-19. Each CDR3 is given with its conserved first and last residue. Each record gives: V gene, clone size, J gene, D gene, CDR3 protein, CDR3 DNA. A D gene is named only where the DNA matches it firmly. Size is omitted from some rows. Given values are once, few, many or a class for expanded clones.

v_gene: TRBV2
abundance: few
j_gene: TRBJ1-1
d_gene: NA
CDR3aa: CATIRDMNTEAFF
CDR3nt: TGTGCCACGATCAGGGACATGAACACTGAAGCTTTCTTT

v_gene: TRBV9
abundance: NA
j_gene: TRBJ2-7
d_gene: TRBD2
CDR3aa: CASSAPLDGSGTDYEQYF
CDR3nt: TGTGCCAGCAGCGCCCCCCTAGATGGTAGCGGGACCGACTACGAGCAGTACTTC

v_gene: TRBV27
abundance: NA
j_gene: TRBJ2-1
d_gene: NA
CDR3aa: CASSLVAENEQFF
CDR3nt: TGTGCCAGCAGTCTTGTGGCTGAAAATGAGCAGTTCTTC

v_gene: TRBV10-1
abundance: NA
j_gene: TRBJ2-1
d_gene: TRBD2
CDR3aa: CASSEYAGVGNEQFF
CDR3nt: TGCGCCAGCAGTGAGTACGCGGGAGTCGGCAATGAGCAGTTCTTC

v_gene: TRBV7-2
abundance: NA
j_gene: TRBJ2-2
d_gene: TRBD2
CDR3aa: CASSARTSSDTGELFF
CDR3nt: TGTGCCAGCAGCGCTAGGACTAGCAGCGACACCGGGGAGCTGTTTTTT

v_gene: TRBV11-2
abundance: once
j_gene: TRBJ1-1
d_gene: NA
CDR3aa: CASSPNRGYNTEAFF
CDR3nt: TGTGCCAGCAGCCCTAATAGGGGCTACAACACTGAAGCTTTCTTT

v_gene: TRBV2
abundance: NA
j_gene: TRBJ2-7
d_gene: NA
CDR3aa: CAIPGDESYEQYF
CDR3nt: TGTGCCATTCCGGGGGACGAATCCTACGAGCAGTACTTC

v_gene: TRBV27
abundance: NA
j_gene: TRBJ1-1
d_gene: TRBD1
CDR3aa: CASSPYRGSGEAFF
CDR3nt: TGTGCCAGCAGTCCATACAGGGGGTCCGGTGAAGCTTTCTTT

v_gene: TRBV5-4
abundance: NA
j_gene: TRBJ1-1
d_gene: TRBD1
CDR3aa: CASSLGQGTYSEAFF
CDR3nt: TGTGCCAGCAGCTTAGGACAGGGGACCTACTCTGAAGCTTTCTTT

v_gene: TRBV30
abundance: NA
j_gene: TRBJ1-1
d_gene: NA
CDR3aa: CAWSGQMNTEAFF
CDR3nt: TGTGCCTGGAGTGGACAGATGAACACTGAAGCTTTCTTT

v_gene: TRBV9
abundance: NA
j_gene: TRBJ2-3
d_gene: TRBD2
CDR3aa: CASSVGSGGPIDTQYF
CDR3nt: TGTGCCAGCAGCGTAGGCTCGGGGGGGCCTATAGATACGCAGTATTTT

v_gene: TRBV5-1
abundance: NA
j_gene: TRBJ1-1
d_gene: NA
CDR3aa: CASSWTEYVEISNTEAFF
CDR3nt: TGCGCCAGCAGCTGGACTGAGTACGTTGAGATTTCGAACACTGAAGCTTTCTTT

v_gene: TRBV27
abundance: NA
j_gene: TRBJ2-7
d_gene: NA
CDR3aa: CASSYQGGYEQYF
CDR3nt: TGTGCCAGCAGTTATCAGGGAGGCTACGAGCAGTACTTC

v_gene: TRBV28
abundance: NA
j_gene: TRBJ2-1
d_gene: NA
CDR3aa: CASSRLDSYNEQFF
CDR3nt: TGTGCCAGCAGCCGACTAGATTCCTACAATGAGCAGTTCTTC

v_gene: TRBV10-1
abundance: once
j_gene: TRBJ2-3
d_gene: TRBD1
CDR3aa: CASSETGAVTDTQYF
CDR3nt: TGCGCCAGCAGCGAGACAGGGGCGGTCACAGATACGCAGTATTTT

v_gene: TRBV12-5
abundance: NA
j_gene: TRBJ2-7
d_gene: NA
CDR3aa: CASGFPRDIFSYEQYF
CDR3nt: TGTGCTAGTGGTTTCCCTCGGGACATTTTTTCCTACGAGCAGTACTTC

v_gene: TRBV18
abundance: NA
j_gene: TRBJ1-5
d_gene: NA
CDR3aa: CASSPSVLSSNQPQHF
CDR3nt: TGTGCCAGCTCACCATCGGTCTTATCTAGCAATCAGCCCCAGCATTTT

v_gene: TRBV6-6
abundance: NA
j_gene: TRBJ1-1
d_gene: NA
CDR3aa: CASTENGNTEAFF
CDR3nt: TGTGCCAGCACCGAGAACGGGAACACTGAAGCTTTCTTT

v_gene: TRBV24-1
abundance: once
j_gene: TRBJ2-1
d_gene: NA
CDR3aa: CATSEGRVGDEQFF
CDR3nt: TGTGCCACCTCGGAAGGCAGGGTTGGAGATGAGCAGTTCTTC

v_gene: TRBV6-5
abundance: NA
j_gene: TRBJ2-1
d_gene: TRBD1
CDR3aa: CASSRQGVYNEQFF
CDR3nt: TGTGCCAGCAGTCGACAGGGGGTCTACAATGAGCAGTTCTTC

v_gene: TRBV18
abundance: NA
j_gene: TRBJ1-1
d_gene: TRBD1
CDR3aa: CASSLQGRNTEAFF
CDR3nt: TGTGCCAGCTCCCTACAGGGGAGAAACACTGAAGCTTTCTTT

v_gene: TRBV5-4
abundance: NA
j_gene: TRBJ2-7
d_gene: NA
CDR3aa: CASSPRRDSSYEQYF
CDR3nt: TGTGCCAGCAGCCCCCGGAGGGACAGTTCATACGAGCAGTACTTC

v_gene: TRBV19
abundance: few
j_gene: TRBJ1-6
d_gene: NA
CDR3aa: CASSSDRKSPLHF
CDR3nt: TGTGCCAGTAGTTCGGACAGAAAGTCACCCCTCCACTTT

v_gene: TRBV6-1
abundance: NA
j_gene: TRBJ2-3
d_gene: TRBD2
CDR3aa: CASSESAGGTDTQYF
CDR3nt: TGTGCCAGCAGTGAAAGCGCGGGGGGCACAGATACGCAGTATTTT

v_gene: TRBV6-5
abundance: NA
j_gene: TRBJ2-2
d_gene: NA
CDR3aa: CASSPRDTGELFF
CDR3nt: TGTGCCAGCAGCCCCCGGGACACCGGGGAGCTGTTTTTT

v_gene: TRBV6-5
abundance: NA
j_gene: TRBJ2-5
d_gene: TRBD1
CDR3aa: CASSNPIQGETQYF
CDR3nt: TGTGCCAGCAGTAACCCAATACAGGGGGAGACCCAGTACTTC

v_gene: TRBV6-5
abundance: NA
j_gene: TRBJ1-2
d_gene: TRBD1
CDR3aa: CASTMTGNHGYTF
CDR3nt: TGTGCCAGCACTATGACAGGGAACCATGGCTACACCTTC

v_gene: TRBV2
abundance: once
j_gene: TRBJ2-3
d_gene: NA
CDR3aa: CASSELSADTQYF
CDR3nt: TGTGCCAGCAGTGAATTAAGCGCAGATACGCAGTATTTT